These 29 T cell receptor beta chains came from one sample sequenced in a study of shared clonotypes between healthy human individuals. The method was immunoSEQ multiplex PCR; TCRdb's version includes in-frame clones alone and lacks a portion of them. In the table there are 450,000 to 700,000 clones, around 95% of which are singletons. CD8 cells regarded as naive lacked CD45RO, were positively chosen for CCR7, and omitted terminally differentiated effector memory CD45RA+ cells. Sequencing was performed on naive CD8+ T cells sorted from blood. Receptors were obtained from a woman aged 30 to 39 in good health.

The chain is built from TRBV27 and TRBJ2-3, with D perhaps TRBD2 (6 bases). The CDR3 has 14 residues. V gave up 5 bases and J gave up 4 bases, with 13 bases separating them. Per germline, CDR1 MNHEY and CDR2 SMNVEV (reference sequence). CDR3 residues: CASSIRSGADTQYF. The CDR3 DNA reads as TGTGCCAGCAGTATTCGATCGGGAGCAGATACGCAGTATTTT.

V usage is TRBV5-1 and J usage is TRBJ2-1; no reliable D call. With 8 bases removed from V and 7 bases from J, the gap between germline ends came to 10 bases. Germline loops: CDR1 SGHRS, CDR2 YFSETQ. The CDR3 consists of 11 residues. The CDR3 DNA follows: TGCGCCAGTCAACAGACTAATGAGCAGTTCTTC. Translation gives CASQQTNEQFF. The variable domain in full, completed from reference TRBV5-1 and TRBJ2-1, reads KAGVTQTPRYLIKTRGQQVTLSCSPISGHRSVSWYQQTPGQGLQFLFEYFSETQRNKGNFPGRFSGRQFSNSRSEMNVSTLELGDSALYLCASQQTNEQFFGPGTRLTVL.

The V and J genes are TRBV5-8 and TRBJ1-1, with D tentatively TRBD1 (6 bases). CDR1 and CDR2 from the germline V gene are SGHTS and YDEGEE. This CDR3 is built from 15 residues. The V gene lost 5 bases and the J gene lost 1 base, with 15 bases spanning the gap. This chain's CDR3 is CASRITGYRNTEAFF. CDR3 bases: TGTGCCAGCAGGATCACAGGGTATAGGAACACTGAAGCTTTCTTT.

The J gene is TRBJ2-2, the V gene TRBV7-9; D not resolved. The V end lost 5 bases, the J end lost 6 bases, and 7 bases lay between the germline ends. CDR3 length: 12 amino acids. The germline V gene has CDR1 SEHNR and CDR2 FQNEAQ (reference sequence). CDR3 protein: CASSLLAGELFF. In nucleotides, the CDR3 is TGTGCCAGCAGCCTCCTCGCCGGGGAGCTGTTTTTT.

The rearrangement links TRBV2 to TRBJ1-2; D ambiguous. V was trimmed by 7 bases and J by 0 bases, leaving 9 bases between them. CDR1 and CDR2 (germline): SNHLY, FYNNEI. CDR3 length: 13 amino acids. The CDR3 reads CASTEASNYGYTF. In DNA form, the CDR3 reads TGTGCCAGCACCGAGGCCTCTAACTATGGCTACACCTTC.

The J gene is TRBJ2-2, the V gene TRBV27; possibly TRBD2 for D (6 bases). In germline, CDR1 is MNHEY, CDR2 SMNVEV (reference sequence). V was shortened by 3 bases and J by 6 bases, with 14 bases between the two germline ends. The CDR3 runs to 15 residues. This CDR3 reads CASSFGLPGAGELFF. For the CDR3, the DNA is TGTGCCAGCAGTTTTGGACTACCTGGGGCCGGGGAGCTGTTTTTT.

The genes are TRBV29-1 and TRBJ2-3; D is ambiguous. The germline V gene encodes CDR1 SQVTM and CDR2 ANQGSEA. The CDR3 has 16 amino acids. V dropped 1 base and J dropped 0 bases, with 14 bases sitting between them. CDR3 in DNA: TGCAGCGTTGAAGTGAACATTCCACGAAGCACAGATACGCAGTATTTT. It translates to CSVEVNIPRSTDTQYF.

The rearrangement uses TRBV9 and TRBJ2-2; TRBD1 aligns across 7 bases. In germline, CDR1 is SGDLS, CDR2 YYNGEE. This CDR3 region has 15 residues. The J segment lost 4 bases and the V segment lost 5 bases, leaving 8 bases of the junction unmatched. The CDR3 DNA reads TGTGCCAGCAGTGCACAGACAGGGATCACCGGGGAGCTGTTTTTT. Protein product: CASSAQTGITGELFF.

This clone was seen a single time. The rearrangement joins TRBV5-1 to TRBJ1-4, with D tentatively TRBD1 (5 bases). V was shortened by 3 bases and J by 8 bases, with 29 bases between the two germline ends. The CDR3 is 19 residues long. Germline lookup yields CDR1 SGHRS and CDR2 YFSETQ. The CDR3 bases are TGCGCCAGCAGCTCCGCCGGGACCGGGTCATTCGAGGCACGCGAAAAACTGTTTTTT. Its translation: CASSSAGTGSFEAREKLFF.

The CDR3 loop reads CASSQALHPSYEQYF. For the CDR3, the DNA is TGTGCCAGCAGCCAAGCACTCCACCCTTCCTACGAGCAGTACTTC. The chain has TRBV14 and TRBJ2-7; D is unclear. CDR1 is SGHDN and CDR2 is FVKESK in the germline V gene. The germline V and J ends were trimmed by 1 base and 1 base, with 11 bases remaining between them. This CDR3 is 15 amino acids long.

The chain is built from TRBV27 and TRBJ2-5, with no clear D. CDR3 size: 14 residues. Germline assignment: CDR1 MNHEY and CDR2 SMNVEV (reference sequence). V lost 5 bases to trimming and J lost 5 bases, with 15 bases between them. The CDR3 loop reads CASSPAWVYETQYF. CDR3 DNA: TGTGCCAGCAGTCCCGCCTGGGTTTACGAGACCCAGTACTTC.

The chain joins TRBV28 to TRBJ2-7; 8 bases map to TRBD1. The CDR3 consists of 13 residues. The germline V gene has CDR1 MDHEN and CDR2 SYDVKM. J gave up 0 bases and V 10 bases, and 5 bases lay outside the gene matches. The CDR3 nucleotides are TGTGCCACCAGGGGGCTCGACTCCTACGAGCAGTACTTC. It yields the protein CATRGLDSYEQYF.

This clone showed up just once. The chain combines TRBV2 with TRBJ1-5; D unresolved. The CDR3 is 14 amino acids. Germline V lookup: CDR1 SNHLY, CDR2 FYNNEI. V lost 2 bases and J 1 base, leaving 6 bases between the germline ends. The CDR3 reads CASSERSSNQPQHF. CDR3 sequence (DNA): TGTGCCAGCAGTGAACGTTCCAGCAATCAGCCCCAGCATTTT.

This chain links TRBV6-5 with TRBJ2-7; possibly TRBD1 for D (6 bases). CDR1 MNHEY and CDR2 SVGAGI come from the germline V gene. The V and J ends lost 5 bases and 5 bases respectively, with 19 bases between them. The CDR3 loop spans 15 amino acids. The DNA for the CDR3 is TGTGCCAGCAGTACGGGAACAGGGCCCAATCACGAGCAGTACTTC. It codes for CASSTGTGPNHEQYF.

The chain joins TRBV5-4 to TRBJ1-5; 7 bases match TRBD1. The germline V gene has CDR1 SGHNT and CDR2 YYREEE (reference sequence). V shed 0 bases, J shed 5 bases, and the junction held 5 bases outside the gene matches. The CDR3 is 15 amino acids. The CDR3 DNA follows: TGTGCCAGCAGCTTGGGACAGGGAGGGGATCAGCCCCAGCATTTT. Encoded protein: CASSLGQGGDQPQHF.

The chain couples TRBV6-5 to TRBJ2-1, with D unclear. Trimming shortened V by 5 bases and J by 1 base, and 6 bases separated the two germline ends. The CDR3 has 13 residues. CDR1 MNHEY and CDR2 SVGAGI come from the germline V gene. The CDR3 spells CASSTQSYNEQFF. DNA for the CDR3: TGTGCCAGCAGTACCCAGTCCTACAATGAGCAGTTCTTC.

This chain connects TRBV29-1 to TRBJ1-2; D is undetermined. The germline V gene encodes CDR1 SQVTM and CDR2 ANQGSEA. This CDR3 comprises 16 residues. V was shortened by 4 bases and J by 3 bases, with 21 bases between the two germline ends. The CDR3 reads CSVVAYGRTQHYGYTF. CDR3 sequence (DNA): TGCAGCGTTGTAGCGTACGGACGCACACAGCACTATGGCTACACCTTC.

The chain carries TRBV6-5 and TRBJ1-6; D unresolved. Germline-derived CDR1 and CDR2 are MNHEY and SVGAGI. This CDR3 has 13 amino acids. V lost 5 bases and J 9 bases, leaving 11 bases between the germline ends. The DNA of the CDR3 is TGTGCCAGCAGTACCTCGTCACGTTCACCCCTCCACTTT. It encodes CASSTSSRSPLHF.

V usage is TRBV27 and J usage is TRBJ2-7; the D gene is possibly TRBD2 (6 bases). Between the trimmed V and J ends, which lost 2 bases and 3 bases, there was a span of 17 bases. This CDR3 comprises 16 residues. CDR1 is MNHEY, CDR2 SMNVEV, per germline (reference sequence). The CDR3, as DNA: TGTGCCAGCAGTTTAACGGGAGTTAATCCCCTCTACGAGCAGTACTTC. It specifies CASSLTGVNPLYEQYF.

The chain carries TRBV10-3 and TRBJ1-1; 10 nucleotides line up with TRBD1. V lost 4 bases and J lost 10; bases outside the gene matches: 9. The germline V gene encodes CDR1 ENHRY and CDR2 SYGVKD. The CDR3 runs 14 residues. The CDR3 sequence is CAISVPGTGVGAFF. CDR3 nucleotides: TGTGCCATCAGTGTTCCCGGGACAGGGGTTGGAGCTTTCTTT.

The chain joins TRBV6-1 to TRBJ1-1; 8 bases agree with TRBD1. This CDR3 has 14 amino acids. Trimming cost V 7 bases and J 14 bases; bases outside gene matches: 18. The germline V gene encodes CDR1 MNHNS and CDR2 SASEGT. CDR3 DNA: TGTGCCAGCATATCGGCTTCAGGGGGCTTGGGGCTATTCTTT. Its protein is CASISASGGLGLFF.

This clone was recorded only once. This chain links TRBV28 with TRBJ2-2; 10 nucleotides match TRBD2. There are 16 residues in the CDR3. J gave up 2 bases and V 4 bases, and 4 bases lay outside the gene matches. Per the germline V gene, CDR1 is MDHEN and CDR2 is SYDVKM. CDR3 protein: CASSSRTSGNTGELFF. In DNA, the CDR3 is TGTGCCAGCAGTTCGCGGACTAGCGGAAACACCGGGGAGCTGTTTTTT.

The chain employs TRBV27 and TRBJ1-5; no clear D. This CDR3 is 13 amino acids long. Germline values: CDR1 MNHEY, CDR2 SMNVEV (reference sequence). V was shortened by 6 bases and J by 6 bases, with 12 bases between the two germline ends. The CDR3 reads CASRNTPAQPQHF. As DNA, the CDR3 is TGTGCCAGCAGAAATACTCCGGCTCAGCCCCAGCATTTT.

The CDR3 sequence is CASRPTGGRWTDTQYF. For the CDR3, the DNA is TGTGCCAGCAGACCGACAGGGGGCAGGTGGACAGATACGCAGTATTTT. This chain joins TRBV28 and TRBJ2-3, with 10 bases that match TRBD1. The CDR3 loop spans 16 amino acids. V lost 6 bases and J lost 3; bases outside the gene matches: 9. Per germline, CDR1 MDHEN and CDR2 SYDVKM.

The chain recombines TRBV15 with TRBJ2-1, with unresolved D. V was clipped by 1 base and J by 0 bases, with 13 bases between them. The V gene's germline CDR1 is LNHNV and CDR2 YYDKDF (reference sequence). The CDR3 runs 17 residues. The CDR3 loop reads CATSRVQTFSSYNEQFF. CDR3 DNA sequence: TGTGCCACCAGCAGAGTCCAGACTTTTAGCTCCTACAATGAGCAGTTCTTC.

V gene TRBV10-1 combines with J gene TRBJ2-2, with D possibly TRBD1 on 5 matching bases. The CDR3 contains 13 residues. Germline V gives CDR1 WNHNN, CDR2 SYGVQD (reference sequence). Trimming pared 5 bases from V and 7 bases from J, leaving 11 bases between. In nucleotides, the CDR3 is TGCGCCAGCAGTTTCACAGGTGTCGGGGAGCTGTTTTTT. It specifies CASSFTGVGELFF.

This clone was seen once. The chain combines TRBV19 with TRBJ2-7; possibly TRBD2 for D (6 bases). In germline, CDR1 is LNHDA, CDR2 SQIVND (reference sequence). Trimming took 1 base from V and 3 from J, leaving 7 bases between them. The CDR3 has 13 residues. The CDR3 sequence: CASSIGTNYEQYF. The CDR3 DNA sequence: TGTGCCAGTAGTATAGGGACTAACTACGAGCAGTACTTC.

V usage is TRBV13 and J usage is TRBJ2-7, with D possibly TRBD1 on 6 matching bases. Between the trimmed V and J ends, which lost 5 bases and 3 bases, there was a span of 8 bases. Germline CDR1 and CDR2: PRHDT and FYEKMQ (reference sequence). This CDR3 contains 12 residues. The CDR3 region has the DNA TGTGCCAGCAGCCAGGGGATCTACGAGCAGTACTTC. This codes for CASSQGIYEQYF. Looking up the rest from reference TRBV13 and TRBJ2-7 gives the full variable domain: AAGVIQSPRHLIKEKRETATLKCYPIPRHDTVYWYQQGPGQDPQFLISFYEKMQSDKGSIPDRFSAQQFSDYHSELNMSSLELGDSALYFCASSQGIYEQYFGPGTRLTVT.

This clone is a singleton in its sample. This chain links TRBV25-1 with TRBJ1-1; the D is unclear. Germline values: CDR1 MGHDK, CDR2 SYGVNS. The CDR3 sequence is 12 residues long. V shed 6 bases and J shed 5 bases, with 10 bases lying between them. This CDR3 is CASSLSRTEAFF. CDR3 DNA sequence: TGTGCCAGCAGCCTCAGCCGAACTGAAGCTTTCTTT.